The sequence of this TCR beta chain was determined in a study of cytomegalovirus exposure and HLA in healthy donors. PCR involved 60 Vbeta and 13 Jbeta primers. Clones were sequenced by immunoSEQ multiplex PCR, and TCRdb holds only the in-frame ones, with some missing. The sample yields 50,000 to 70,000 clones, roughly 75% seen once. This CDR3 is built from 12 residues. Germline V gene sequence: CDR1 MNHEY, CDR2 SVGAGI. With 6 bases clipped from V and 5 bases from J, the junction kept 4 bases outside the gene matches. About this clone: Antigen unknown.

Study-level points and caveats: The authors enumerated roughly 180 TCR beta chains as linked to cytomegalovirus. Follow-up analysis found HLA locus-dependent TCR association rates, highest for DRB1 and lowest for HLA-C.

The specimen was PBMCs. The sequence came from a man between 25 and 39 years old in good health and CMV-seropositive. This rearrangement joins TRBV6-5 to TRBJ2-7, with 7 nucleotides matching TRBD1. The CDR3 loop is CASSRQGNEQYF. The CDR3, as DNA: TGTGCCAGCAGCCGACAGGGAAACGAGCAGTACTTC.